These 21 T cell receptor beta chains came from one sample sequenced in a study of blood T cell repertoires in COVID-19. The data were produced by immunoSEQ multiplex PCR, yet TCRdb's version contains in-frame clones alone and is incomplete. Of about 160,000 clones in the sample, about 88% were seen once. The sequencing sample was made of peripheral blood. All receptors derive from a man between 60 and 75 years old with active or convalescent COVID-19.

The rearrangement uses TRBV5-1 and TRBJ1-2, with D possibly TRBD1 on 6 matching bases. This CDR3 spans 13 amino acids. V was clipped by 0 bases and J by 4 bases, with 7 bases between them. The germline CDR1 and CDR2 sequences are SGHRS and YFSETQ. CDR3 residues: CASSLGDTYGYTF. The CDR3 region has the DNA TGCGCCAGCAGCTTGGGGGACACCTATGGCTACACCTTC.

The V gene is TRBV7-9, the J gene TRBJ1-2; 9 bases are shared with TRBD1. CDR1 and CDR2 from the germline V gene are SEHNR and FQNEAQ (reference sequence). This CDR3 has 16 residues. The J segment lost 8 bases and the V segment lost 0 bases, leaving 10 bases of the junction unmatched. The CDR3 here is CASSLAAGTGLEGYTF. The CDR3 DNA is TGTGCCAGCAGCTTAGCGGCCGGGACAGGGTTAGAGGGCTACACCTTC.

This rearrangement joins TRBV7-9 to TRBJ2-2; D unresolved. This CDR3 spans 12 amino acids. The germline V gene encodes CDR1 SEHNR and CDR2 FQNEAQ (reference sequence). V was clipped by 3 bases and J by 3 bases, with 2 bases between them. CDR3 sequence: CASSFDTGELFF. In nucleotides, the CDR3 is TGTGCCAGCAGCTTCGACACCGGGGAGCTGTTTTTT.

The V call is TRBV5-1, the J call TRBJ1-2; 8 bases align to TRBD1. Germline V CDR1 and CDR2: SGHRS, YFSETQ. After removal of 4 bases from V and 0 bases from J, the junction contained 11 bases not matched to a gene. This CDR3 is 17 amino acids long. The CDR3 spells CASSLIPGGTSNYGYTF. In DNA form, the CDR3 reads TGCGCCAGCAGCCTCATCCCAGGGGGCACTTCTAACTATGGCTACACCTTC.

V usage is TRBV2 and J usage is TRBJ1-4; 8 positions match TRBD1. Looked up from germline, CDR1 is SNHLY and CDR2 is FYNNEI. Germline trimming cut 5 bases from V and 8 bases from J; bases unmatched to any gene: 10. The CDR3 length is 15 residues. This CDR3 reads CASSPDRGQSEKLFF. The CDR3 DNA sequence: TGTGCCAGCAGTCCCGACAGGGGACAGTCGGAAAAACTGTTTTTT.

V and J are TRBV19 and TRBJ1-2; TRBD1 might be the D (5 bases). The CDR3 runs to 14 residues. Germline V CDR1 and CDR2: LNHDA, SQIVND (reference sequence). The V and J ends lost 5 bases and 0 bases respectively, with 10 bases between them. Written as DNA, the CDR3 is TGTGCCAGTAGTGGGTGGGACTCTAACTATGGCTACACCTTC. It specifies CASSGWDSNYGYTF.

V and J are TRBV6-5 and TRBJ2-3; 8 bases map to TRBD1. Germline loops: CDR1 MNHEY, CDR2 SVGAGI. There are 16 residues in the CDR3. V lost 2 bases, J lost 4 bases, and 8 bases stayed unmatched. DNA for the CDR3: TGTGCCAGCAGTTACATATGGACAGGGAGAGCAGATACGCAGTATTTT. Encoded protein: CASSYIWTGRADTQYF.

This chain connects TRBV6-5 to TRBJ2-2; weak D call: TRBD2 (7 bases). In germline, CDR1 is MNHEY, CDR2 SVGAGI. This CDR3 is 16 amino acids long. V was clipped by 2 bases and J by 3 bases, with 13 bases between them. The CDR3 sequence is CASSYVGAGDTGELFF. CDR3 bases: TGTGCCAGCAGTTACGTGGGGGCGGGGGACACCGGGGAGCTGTTTTTT.

The chain employs TRBV7-9 and TRBJ2-7, with 9 bases lining up with TRBD1. The germline V gene encodes CDR1 SEHNR and CDR2 FQNEAQ (reference sequence). V was clipped by 6 bases and J by 2 bases; unmatched bases: 5. This CDR3 is built from 14 residues. CDR3 sequence (DNA): TGTGCCAGCAGGCGGACAGGGGAGGCCTACGAGCAGTACTTC. The encoded protein is CASRRTGEAYEQYF.

The chain couples TRBV13 to TRBJ1-1; D is ambiguous. This CDR3 has 13 amino acids. Trimming took off 5 bases at V and 0 bases at J, with 7 bases between the two ends. CDR1 and CDR2 (germline): PRHDT, FYEKMQ (reference sequence). This CDR3 is CASSRGMNTEAFF. CDR3 nucleotide sequence: TGTGCCAGCAGCAGAGGGATGAACACTGAAGCTTTCTTT. Complete variable domain (other parts from reference TRBV13 and TRBJ1-1): AAGVIQSPRHLIKEKRETATLKCYPIPRHDTVYWYQQGPGQDPQFLISFYEKMQSDKGSIPDRFSAQQFSDYHSELNMSSLELGDSALYFCASSRGMNTEAFFGQGTRLTVV.

The gene calls are TRBV3-1 (or the pseudogene TRBV3-2) and TRBJ1-1; D gene ambiguous. Per the germline V gene, CDR1 is LGHDT and CDR2 is YNNKEL (reference sequence). This CDR3 has 15 residues. Trimming shortened V by 0 bases and J by 4 bases, and 12 bases separated the two germline ends. CDR3 protein: CASSQESTRGTEAFF. CDR3 bases: TGTGCCAGCAGCCAAGAAAGCACTAGAGGCACTGAAGCTTTCTTT.

The CDR3 sequence is CASSLSQGYEAFF. The CDR3 DNA is TGTGCCAGCAGTCTTTCCCAGGGTTATGAAGCTTTCTTT. The V gene is TRBV6-2 or TRBV6-3, the J gene TRBJ1-1, with D tentatively TRBD1 (5 bases). The CDR3 sequence is 13 residues long. The V end was cut by 5 bases, the J end by 7 bases, with 14 bases between. The germline gives CDR1 MNHEY, CDR2 SVGEGT.

This chain links TRBV11-2 with TRBJ2-7; TRBD2 matches 9 bases. This CDR3 has 16 residues. Germline assignment: CDR1 SGHAT and CDR2 FQNNGV. Trimming removed 3 bases from V and 4 bases from J; junction bases left unmatched: 10. The CDR3 region has the DNA TGTGCCAGCAGCTTTAGTTCTAGCGGGATCTTTTACGAGCAGTACTTC. Amino acids: CASSFSSSGIFYEQYF.

The V call is TRBV6-5, the J call TRBJ1-2, with 9 nucleotides matching TRBD1. The V gene's germline CDR1 is MNHEY and CDR2 SVGAGI. The CDR3 runs to 15 residues. J lost 2 bases, V lost 2 bases, and 3 bases had no gene match. The CDR3 here is CASSYRGTGNYGYTF. The DNA of the CDR3 is TGTGCCAGCAGTTACCGGGGGACAGGGAACTATGGCTACACCTTC.

The V call is TRBV4-1, the J call TRBJ2-7; D gene uncertain. Trimming shortened V by 2 bases and J by 1 base, and 9 bases separated the two germline ends. Germline V gene data show CDR1 as MGHRA and CDR2 as YSYEKL. This CDR3 is 14 amino acids long. CDR3 nucleotide sequence: TGCGCCAGCAGCCAAATAAGCGAATCCTACGAGCAGTACTTC. Residues: CASSQISESYEQYF.

The chain joins TRBV19 to TRBJ1-3; no reliable D call. Germline CDR1 and CDR2: LNHDA and SQIVND (reference sequence). Trimming took off 9 bases at V and 0 bases at J, with 15 bases between the two ends. The CDR3 spans 15 residues. The CDR3 region is CASQDRRDSGNTIYF. Here the CDR3 DNA reads TGTGCCAGCCAAGACCGGCGGGACTCTGGAAACACCATATATTTT. Using reference TRBV19 and TRBJ1-3 for the parts outside the CDR3, the full variable domain is DGGITQSPKYLFRKEGQNVTLSCEQNLNHDAMYWYRQDPGQGLRLIYYSQIVNDFQKGDIAEGYSVSREKKESFPLTVTSAQKNPTAFYLCASQDRRDSGNTIYFGEGSWLTVV.

The V gene is TRBV6-5, the J gene TRBJ1-1, with D hard to call. The CDR3 extends over 14 amino acids. V lost 2 bases, J lost 4 bases, and 11 bases lay in between. Germline V gives CDR1 MNHEY, CDR2 SVGAGI. The CDR3 DNA reads TGTGCCAGCAGTTACCGCGGCATCAGCACTGAAGCTTTCTTT. Its protein is CASSYRGISTEAFF.

The gene calls are TRBV11-2 and TRBJ1-1; D is possibly TRBD1 (5 bases). Trimming cost V 4 bases and J 3 bases, with 9 bases left between them. The CDR3 runs to 13 residues. CDR1 is SGHAT and CDR2 is FQNNGV in the germline V gene. The CDR3: CASSSQTDTEAFF. The CDR3 nucleotides are TGTGCCAGCAGCTCGCAGACAGACACTGAAGCTTTCTTT.

V gene TRBV12-3 or TRBV12-4 combines with J gene TRBJ1-2, with 7 bases matching TRBD1. Germline trimming cut 3 bases from V and 3 bases from J; bases unmatched to any gene: 1. CDR3 size: 13 residues. The CDR3 loop reads CASSFGTDYGYTF. For the CDR3, the DNA is TGTGCCAGCAGTTTCGGGACAGACTATGGCTACACCTTC.

J is TRBJ1-1 and V is TRBV2; D is ambiguous. The germline gives CDR1 SNHLY, CDR2 FYNNEI. The V end lost 2 bases, the J end lost 10 bases, and 11 bases lay between the germline ends. This CDR3 is built from 12 residues. CDR3 protein: CASSEWVRVAFF. The CDR3 nucleotides are TGTGCCAGCAGTGAATGGGTGAGGGTAGCTTTCTTT.

This clone was seen once. The chain employs TRBV19 and TRBJ1-6, with 11 bases that match TRBD1. Trimming at V came to 6 bases and at J to 9 bases, leaving 4 bases not matched to a gene. This CDR3 has 14 residues. Germline V gene lookup returns CDR1 LNHDA and CDR2 SQIVND (reference sequence). CDR3 amino acids: CASSGQGAGSPLHF. The CDR3 DNA reads as TGTGCCAGTAGCGGACAGGGGGCGGGTTCACCCCTCCACTTT.